This T cell receptor beta chain appears in the sequencing data of a study of response to subunit inactivated influenza vaccine. General study findings and limits: The authors suggested that few new T cells are recruited per seasonal influenza vaccination.

A single record per CDR3 protein comes from TCRdb applying MiXCR to the RT-PCR reads. The table records a few hundred thousand distinct CDR3 sequences, 14% of them present only once. Concerning this clonotype itself: Its antigen is still unknown.

The V gene lost 0 bases and the J gene lost 5 bases, with 12 bases spanning the gap. CDR3 length equals 14 residues. Per germline, CDR1 SGHRS and CDR2 YFSETQ. The sample in question was PBMCs from blood, obtained less than 13 days after vaccination. This clonotype was sampled from a middle-aged man who received an inactivated influenza vaccine. V gene TRBV5-1 combines with J gene TRBJ2-7, with D possibly called TRBD1 or TRBD2 (5 bases each). The CDR3 region has the DNA TGCGCCAGCAGCTTGGCGGGGCTCGCGAACGAGCAGTACTTC. Translating gives CASSLAGLANEQYF.